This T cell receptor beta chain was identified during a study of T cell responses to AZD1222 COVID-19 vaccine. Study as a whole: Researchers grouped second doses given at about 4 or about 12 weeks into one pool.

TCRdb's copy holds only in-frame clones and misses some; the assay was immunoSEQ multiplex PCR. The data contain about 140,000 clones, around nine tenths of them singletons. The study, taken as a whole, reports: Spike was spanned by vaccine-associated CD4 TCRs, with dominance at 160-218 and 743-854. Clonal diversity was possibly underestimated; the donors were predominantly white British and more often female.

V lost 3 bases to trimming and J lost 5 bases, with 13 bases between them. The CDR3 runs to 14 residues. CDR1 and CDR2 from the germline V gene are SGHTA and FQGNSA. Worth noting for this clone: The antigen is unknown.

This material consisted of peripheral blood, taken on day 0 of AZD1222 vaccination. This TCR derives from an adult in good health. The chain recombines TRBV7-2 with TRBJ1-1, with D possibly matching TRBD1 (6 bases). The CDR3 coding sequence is TGTGCCAGCAGCTTTGGCGCACAGGGTACTGAAGCTTTCTTT. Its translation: CASSFGAQGTEAFF.